This T cell receptor beta chain was obtained from a study of T cell responses to AZD1222 COVID-19 vaccine. Study summary: Second-dose schedules of about 4 or about 12 weeks were combined. Regarding the study as a whole: Elevations in Spike-specific TCR breadth and depth followed administration of two AZD1222 doses. Only six or seven AZD1222 recipients tested seropositive at baseline. Spike-wide vaccine-associated CD4 TCRs dominated at 160-218 and 743-854.

TCRdb's copy holds only in-frame clones and misses some; the assay was immunoSEQ multiplex PCR. This sample has around 180,000 clones, with about 85% found just once. On this clone: Its antigen is unidentified.

CDR3 size: 12 residues. Trimming removed 2 bases from V and 6 bases from J, with 5 bases in between. CDR1 is MNHNS, CDR2 SASEGT, per germline. The sample in question was peripheral blood, obtained on day 0 of AZD1222 vaccination. V and J are TRBV6-1 and TRBJ2-1; no clear D gene. This receptor was obtained from an adult in good health. CDR3 protein: CASSERPNEQFF. The DNA for the CDR3 is TGTGCCAGCAGTGAACGGCCCAATGAGCAGTTCTTC.